Described below is a single TCR beta chain sequence and its context. V was trimmed by 1 base and J by 2 bases, leaving 12 bases between them. The CDR3 sequence is 15 residues long. Germline V lookup: CDR1 LNHNV, CDR2 YYDKDF (reference sequence). TCRdb keeps only in-frame clones here, not all; method: immunoSEQ multiplex PCR. The data show more than 110,000 clones, with 80% to 90% seen just once and around 8.2% held by the top ten. The record originates from a study of control samples from healthy donors and cancer patients. V is TRBV15 and J is TRBJ2-7; the D gene is possibly TRBD1 (6 bases). The TCR originated in a woman aged 30 to 39 in good health. Specimen: blood. CDR3 nucleotides: TGTGCCACCAGCAGAGGGGACACAAACACCTACGAGCAGTACTTC. This sequence encodes CATSRGDTNTYEQYF.